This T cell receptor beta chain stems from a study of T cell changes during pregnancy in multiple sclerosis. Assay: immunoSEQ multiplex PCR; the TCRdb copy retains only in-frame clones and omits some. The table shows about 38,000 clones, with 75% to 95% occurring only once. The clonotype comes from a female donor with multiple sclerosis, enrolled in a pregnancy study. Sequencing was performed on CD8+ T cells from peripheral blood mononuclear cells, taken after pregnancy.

The CDR3 region is CASSQERAGELFF. The CDR3 DNA is TGTGCCAGCAGCCAAGAGAGGGCCGGGGAGCTGTTTTTT. The V call is TRBV7-6, the J call TRBJ2-2; possible D gene TRBD2, 5 bases. The CDR3 loop spans 13 amino acids. V gave up 5 bases and J gave up 6 bases, with 10 bases separating them. Germline CDR1 is SGHVS and CDR2 is FNYEAQ.